Listed here are 11 T cell receptor beta chains from one sample, sequenced in a study of identical twins. One entry per CDR3 protein, called by TCRdb with MiXCR from the 5' RACE reads. The sample contains around 480,000 distinct CDR3 sequences, roughly an eighth of which appear only once. This sample was also put to use in a study of yellow fever vaccine responses in identical twins.

Sequencing was done on a sample of CD4+ T cells sorted from blood. All receptors come from a woman younger than 35 in good health.

This clonotype was counted a few times. J is TRBJ2-5 and V is TRBV7-8; D remains unclear. Trimming cost V 0 bases and J 4 bases, with 9 bases left between them. Germline CDR1 reads SGHVS; CDR2 reads FQNEAQ. CDR3 length: 14 residues. This CDR3 is CASSLAESAETQYF. CDR3 nucleotide sequence: TGTGCCAGCAGCTTAGCCGAGTCGGCAGAGACCCAGTACTTC. Together with reference TRBV7-8 and TRBJ2-5, the CDR3 gives the full variable domain: GAGVSQSPRYKVAKRGQDVALRCDPISGHVSLFWYQQALGQGPEFLTYFQNEAQLDKSGLPSDRFFAERPEGSVSTLKIQRTQQEDSAVYLCASSLAESAETQYFGPGTRLLVL.

The V and J genes are TRBV5-5 and TRBJ1-5; D gene unclear. The V end was cut by 4 bases, the J end by 6 bases, with 11 bases between. Germline values: CDR1 SGHKS, CDR2 YYEKEE (reference sequence). This CDR3 comprises 13 residues. The CDR3, as DNA: TGTGCCAGCAGCCTAAACGAGGTTCAGCCCCAGCATTTT. Its protein product is CASSLNEVQPQHF.

This clonotype was picked up a small number of times. The chain combines TRBV7-2 with TRBJ2-7; no reliable D call. Between the trimmed V and J ends, which lost 5 bases and 2 bases, there was a span of 19 bases. Germline V gives CDR1 SGHTA, CDR2 FQGNSA. The CDR3 covers 16 residues. For the CDR3, the DNA is TGTGCCAGCAGCCAAGATATGGGCATCCGGCCCTACGAGCAGTACTTC. Translation gives CASSQDMGIRPYEQYF.

The V gene is TRBV4-2, the J gene TRBJ2-7; 11 bases agree with TRBD2. The CDR3 spans 18 residues. After removal of 4 bases from V and 4 bases from J, the junction contained 15 bases not matched to a gene. CDR1 and CDR2 from the germline V gene are LGHNA and YNFKEQ. The CDR3 here is CASSLETSGIKSGYEQYF. CDR3 DNA: TGTGCCAGCAGCCTCGAGACTAGCGGGATTAAAAGCGGGTACGAGCAGTACTTC.

The chain couples TRBV5-1 to TRBJ2-6; D possibly matches TRBD1 or TRBD2 (5 bases each). CDR1 and CDR2 from the germline V gene are SGHRS and YFSETQ. The CDR3 loop spans 16 amino acids. V was trimmed by 3 bases and J by 4 bases, leaving 14 bases between them. CDR3 region: CASSSPRGVGANVLTF. CDR3 DNA: TGCGCCAGCAGCTCCCCCCGAGGGGTGGGGGCCAACGTCCTGACTTTC.

This clonotype was seen a few times. V gene TRBV5-1 combines with J gene TRBJ2-3, with D perhaps TRBD2 (5 bases). The CDR3 covers 14 residues. V gave up 3 bases and J gave up 7 bases, with 15 bases separating them. Germline V gene lookup returns CDR1 SGHRS and CDR2 YFSETQ. In nucleotides, the CDR3 is TGCGCCAGCAGCTCGAAAGCGGTAATAAATACGCAGTATTTT. Its translation: CASSSKAVINTQYF. The full variable domain, its missing parts supplied by reference TRBV5-1 and TRBJ2-3, is KAGVTQTPRYLIKTRGQQVTLSCSPISGHRSVSWYQQTPGQGLQFLFEYFSETQRNKGNFPGRFSGRQFSNSRSEMNVSTLELGDSALYLCASSSKAVINTQYFGPGTRLTVL.

This chain links TRBV5-1 with TRBJ2-2, with 15 bases fitting TRBD2. In germline, CDR1 is SGHRS, CDR2 YFSETQ. Trimming removed 6 bases from V and 4 bases from J; junction bases left unmatched: 4. The length of the CDR3 is 16 residues. DNA of the CDR3: TGCGCCAGCACCCCGGGACTAGCGGGAGGCACCGGGGAGCTGTTTTTT. Encoded protein: CASTPGLAGGTGELFF.

This clonotype was recorded many times. This chain links TRBV15 with TRBJ2-5; D might be TRBD2 (6 bases). CDR3 size: 16 residues. V lost 3 bases and J lost 2, with 16 bases in between. From germline, CDR1 is LNHNV and CDR2 YYDKDF (reference sequence). Here the CDR3 DNA reads TGTGCCACCAGCAGCGGGGGACGGGCAGGGCAAGAGACCCAGTACTTC. Encoded protein: CATSSGGRAGQETQYF.

The CDR3 region has the DNA TGTGCCAGCAACTCCGACAGGAATAATTCACCCCTCCACTTT. Amino acids: CASNSDRNNSPLHF. The J gene is TRBJ1-6, the V gene TRBV12-3 or TRBV12-4, with D perhaps matching TRBD1 (6 bases). The CDR3 length is 14 residues. Trimming removed 7 bases at V and 5 bases at J, with 12 bases between.

There are many counts of this clonotype. The gene calls are TRBV20-1 and TRBJ2-1; TRBD2 matches at 10 bases. V dropped 4 bases and J dropped 9; count of bases not matched to a gene: 9. CDR1 DFQATT and CDR2 SNEGSKA come from the germline V gene (reference sequence). The CDR3 consists of 14 residues. The CDR3 loop reads CSATSGRALGEQFF. DNA of the CDR3: TGCAGTGCTACCAGCGGGAGGGCCCTTGGTGAGCAGTTCTTC.

This clonotype was recorded a few times. The chain carries TRBV10-1 and TRBJ2-5; D not certain. CDR1 and CDR2 from the germline V gene are WNHNN and SYGVQD (reference sequence). The V end was cut by 5 bases, the J end by 5 bases, with 12 bases between. This CDR3 is 13 amino acids long. CDR3 sequence reads: CASSRYKWETQYF. The DNA of the CDR3 is TGCGCCAGCAGTCGTTACAAGTGGGAGACCCAGTACTTC.